The T cell receptor beta chain under discussion was sequenced for a study of blood T cells in healthy people across ages. Then a second PCR, running roughly 7 to 11 cycles, was carried out with a sample-barcoded 5' primer and a J-beta primer mix. TCRdb called the 5' RACE reads again in MiXCR, with one record for every CDR3 protein. The sample yields over 1.5 million distinct CDR3 sequences, around half seen once. Germline-derived CDR1 and CDR2 are DFQATT and SNEGSKA (reference sequence). The CDR3 consists of 12 residues. The clonotype comes from a woman aged 40 to 50 in good health. Material for sequencing was blood. The chain recombines TRBV20-1 with TRBJ1-2; TRBD1 matches 8 bases. The CDR3 loop reads CRDGTGSDGYTF. CDR3 nucleotide sequence: TGCAGGGATGGGACAGGCTCTGATGGCTACACCTTC.